A selection of T cell receptor beta chains follows, all from one sample in a study of identifying expanded T cells in peripheral blood. Some clones are missing from TCRdb's copy, which holds only in-frame ones; the method was immunoSEQ multiplex PCR. The top ten hold 15% to 20% of the sample, which has around 100,000 clones, 80% to 90% seen once. Sequencing input: blood. The receptors were gathered from a person between 18 and 75 years old in good health. Both conserved end residues are part of each CDR3. The D gene is left open where the match is weak. Size tells how often a clone was seen (once, few, many) or the class of an expanded clone, and some rows leave it out.

j_gene: TRBJ1-1
abundance: -
v_gene: TRBV4-1
d_gene: TRBD1
CDR3aa: CASSQLGGSGGGTEAFF
CDR3nt: TGCGCCAGCAGCCAATTAGGCGGTTCAGGGGGAGGCACTGAAGCTTTCTTT

j_gene: TRBJ2-7
abundance: -
v_gene: TRBV18
d_gene: TRBD1
CDR3aa: CASTPRQGSYEQYF
CDR3nt: TGTGCCAGCACCCCTAGACAGGGCTCCTACGAGCAGTACTTC

j_gene: TRBJ1-5
abundance: once
v_gene: TRBV6-5
d_gene: -
CDR3aa: CASRSSGAGDQPQHF
CDR3nt: TGTGCCAGCAGGTCCTCCGGGGCCGGAGATCAGCCCCAGCATTTT

j_gene: TRBJ2-3
abundance: once
v_gene: TRBV2
d_gene: -
CDR3aa: CASIRPGSGITDTQYF
CDR3nt: TGTGCCAGCATCCGACCGGGGAGTGGGATCACAGATACGCAGTATTTT

j_gene: TRBJ1-2
abundance: -
v_gene: TRBV18
d_gene: -
CDR3aa: CASSRTTGTSLSYTF
CDR3nt: TGTGCCAGCTCGAGAACAACCGGGACAAGCCTAAGCTACACCTTC

j_gene: TRBJ1-1
abundance: -
v_gene: TRBV13
d_gene: -
CDR3aa: CASSLGEDRMNTEAFF
CDR3nt: TGTGCCAGCAGCTTAGGGGAAGATAGAATGAACACTGAAGCTTTCTTT

j_gene: TRBJ2-1
abundance: -
v_gene: TRBV5-6
d_gene: TRBD2
CDR3aa: CASSLTREGEQFF
CDR3nt: TGTGCCAGCAGCTTGACCAGGGAGGGTGAGCAGTTCTTC

j_gene: TRBJ1-2
abundance: few
v_gene: TRBV2
d_gene: -
CDR3aa: CASRGLYGYTF
CDR3nt: TGTGCCAGCAGGGGCCTCTATGGCTACACCTTC

j_gene: TRBJ2-7
abundance: once
v_gene: TRBV11-2
d_gene: -
CDR3aa: CASSLGAAYEQYF
CDR3nt: TGTGCCAGCAGCTTAGGGGCCGCCTACGAGCAGTACTTC

j_gene: TRBJ1-2
abundance: once
v_gene: TRBV4-2
d_gene: -
CDR3aa: CASSQDGLLGLNYGYTF
CDR3nt: TGTGCCAGCAGCCAAGATGGCCTACTGGGCCTTAACTATGGCTACACCTTC

j_gene: TRBJ1-4
abundance: -
v_gene: TRBV28
d_gene: -
CDR3aa: CASSLYTNEKLFF
CDR3nt: TGTGCCAGCAGTTTATACACCAATGAAAAACTGTTTTTT

j_gene: TRBJ1-5
abundance: -
v_gene: TRBV28
d_gene: -
CDR3aa: CASNQPWGRINQPQHF
CDR3nt: TGTGCCAGCAACCAACCCTGGGGACGGATCAATCAGCCCCAGCATTTT

j_gene: TRBJ1-4
abundance: -
v_gene: TRBV5-4
d_gene: -
CDR3aa: CASSLGQKNEKLFF
CDR3nt: TGTGCCAGCAGCTTGGGACAGAAAAATGAAAAACTGTTTTTT

j_gene: TRBJ2-1
abundance: once
v_gene: TRBV4-2
d_gene: TRBD2
CDR3aa: CASSQVWEPGLAPSYNEQFF
CDR3nt: TGTGCCAGCAGCCAAGTCTGGGAACCGGGACTAGCCCCCTCCTACAATGAGCAGTTCTTC

j_gene: TRBJ1-1
abundance: once
v_gene: TRBV28
d_gene: -
CDR3aa: CASSLTGPEAFF
CDR3nt: TGTGCCAGCAGCCTAACAGGACCTGAAGCTTTCTTT

j_gene: TRBJ2-3
abundance: once
v_gene: TRBV18
d_gene: -
CDR3aa: CASSPTDTQYF
CDR3nt: TGTGCCAGCTCACCAACAGATACGCAGTATTTT

j_gene: TRBJ2-7
abundance: -
v_gene: TRBV6-5
d_gene: -
CDR3aa: CASSRDYEQYF
CDR3nt: TGTGCCAGCAGTCGGGACTACGAGCAGTACTTC

j_gene: TRBJ2-5
abundance: -
v_gene: TRBV5-4
d_gene: TRBD2
CDR3aa: CASKLYPGGQETQYF
CDR3nt: TGTGCCAGCAAACTCTATCCGGGGGGTCAAGAGACCCAGTACTTC

j_gene: TRBJ1-5
abundance: -
v_gene: TRBV7-9
d_gene: -
CDR3aa: CASSRDGQPQHF
CDR3nt: TGTGCCAGCAGCCGAGACGGCCAGCCCCAGCATTTT

j_gene: TRBJ1-5
abundance: -
v_gene: TRBV2
d_gene: -
CDR3aa: CASGPPGSNQPQHF
CDR3nt: TGTGCCAGCGGTCCCCCCGGCAGCAATCAGCCCCAGCATTTT

j_gene: TRBJ1-5
abundance: -
v_gene: TRBV5-6
d_gene: -
CDR3aa: CASSIRGQWGDQPQHF
CDR3nt: TGTGCCAGCAGCATCCGGGGGCAGTGGGGAGATCAGCCCCAGCATTTT

j_gene: TRBJ1-5
abundance: -
v_gene: TRBV6-1
d_gene: -
CDR3aa: CASRSFGSNQPQHF
CDR3nt: TGTGCCAGCAGGTCGTTTGGCAGCAATCAGCCCCAGCATTTT